These 22 T cell receptor beta chains were sequenced from one sample in a study of monozygotic twins with inflammatory bowel disease. Following a re-call of the 5' RACE reads, TCRdb has one entry per CDR3 protein and lacks DNA. This repertoire includes a few hundred thousand distinct CDR3 sequences. Sequences were obtained from blood. All receptors come from a human donor with ulcerative colitis or Crohn's disease, or a healthy co-twin of an affected twin (not recorded which).

This chain links TRBV20-1 with TRBJ1-2; TCRdb calls TRBD1, which cannot be checked without DNA. CDR1 is DFQATT and CDR2 is SNEGSKA in the germline V gene (reference sequence). The CDR3 contains 15 residues. CDR3 loop: CSAGGRHILNYGYTF.

V usage is TRBV6-2 or TRBV6-3 and J usage is TRBJ1-1. The V gene's germline CDR1 is MNHEY and CDR2 SVGEGT. The CDR3 is 13 amino acids. The CDR3 sequence is CASISGVYTEAFF.

This rearrangement joins TRBV18 to TRBJ2-1. Per germline, CDR1 KGHSH and CDR2 LQKENI. The CDR3 contains 17 residues. This CDR3 is CASSPRLGVSSYNEQFF.

The rearrangement uses TRBV12-3 or TRBV12-4 and TRBJ2-7; checking the TCRdb D call of TRBD1 is not possible without DNA. The CDR3 is made up of 15 amino acids. The CDR3 loop reads CASSGREGGTYEQYF.

The chain employs TRBV5-5 and TRBJ2-3; TCRdb's assignment of TRBD2 cannot be checked, as there is no DNA. The CDR3 sequence is 16 residues long. Per germline, CDR1 SGHKS and CDR2 YYEKEE (reference sequence). The CDR3 loop is CASSPGLAGTTDTQYF.

The V call is TRBV4-2, the J call TRBJ2-3; the TRBD2 assignment by TCRdb is unverifiable without DNA. This CDR3 comprises 15 residues. The germline CDR1 and CDR2 sequences are LGHNA and YNFKEQ. CDR3 residues: CASSQLAGGADTQYF.

The chain carries TRBV10-3 and TRBJ1-5; TCRdb designates TRBD1, a call that cannot be tested without DNA. Germline loops: CDR1 ENHRY, CDR2 SYGVKD. The CDR3 runs to 15 residues. This CDR3 is CAISDRGQANQPQHF.

V is TRBV18 and J is TRBJ1-5; with no DNA, the TCRdb D assignment of TRBD1 cannot be verified. The CDR3 runs to 16 residues. Looked up from germline, CDR1 is KGHSH and CDR2 is LQKENI. CDR3 loop: CASSPGSGGGNQPQHF.

V usage is TRBV7-9 and J usage is TRBJ2-3; TCRdb names TRBD1, which stays unverified in the absence of DNA. Looked up from germline, CDR1 is SEHNR and CDR2 is FQNEAQ (reference sequence). CDR3 length equals 16 residues. The CDR3 sequence is CASSLAQTGWTDTQYF.

This sequence joins TRBV30 and TRBJ2-1; TCRdb lists TRBD2, though no DNA is available to test this call. The CDR3 is 13 amino acids. Germline-derived CDR1 and CDR2 are GTSNPN and SVGIG (reference sequence). CDR3 loop: CAWSGTSYNEQFF.

The genes are TRBV9 and TRBJ2-5; there is no DNA to check the TCRdb D call of TRBD2. CDR1 SGDLS and CDR2 YYNGEE come from the germline V gene. This CDR3 contains 14 residues. This CDR3 is CASSVDPEGETQYF.

The chain is built from TRBV5-1 and TRBJ1-1. This CDR3 is 14 amino acids long. The V gene's germline CDR1 is SGHRS and CDR2 YFSETQ. The CDR3 reads CASKVSAMNTEAFF.

V gene TRBV30 combines with J gene TRBJ2-7; absent DNA, TCRdb's TRBD1 call cannot be checked. Per the germline V gene, CDR1 is GTSNPN and CDR2 is SVGIG (reference sequence). The CDR3 consists of 12 residues. Here the CDR3 reads CAWRTGPYEQYF.

The V and J genes are TRBV20-1 and TRBJ1-5. Germline V CDR1 and CDR2: DFQATT, SNEGSKA (reference sequence). The CDR3 extends over 14 amino acids. This CDR3 reads CSARGIGPLGPQHF.

This sequence joins TRBV18 and TRBJ2-1; TCRdb calls TRBD2, which cannot be checked without DNA. The germline CDR1 and CDR2 sequences are KGHSH and LQKENI. The CDR3 sequence is 17 residues long. The CDR3 here is CASSPPLAGGSYNEQFF.

The chain couples TRBV25-1 to TRBJ1-6; no DNA is available, so the TRBD1 call from TCRdb remains unchecked. Germline CDR1 MGHDK, CDR2 SYGVNS. CDR3 length: 16 amino acids. This chain's CDR3 is CASSEYLGQRNSPLHF. The complete variable domain, with remaining parts taken from reference TRBV25-1 and TRBJ1-6, reads EADIYQTPRYLVIGTGKKITLECSQTMGHDKMYWYQQDPGMELHLIHYSYGVNSTEKGDLSSESTVSRIRTEHFPLTLESARPSHTSQYLCASSEYLGQRNSPLHFGNGTRLTVT.

The rearrangement links TRBV29-1 to TRBJ2-3; with no DNA, the TCRdb D assignment of TRBD2 cannot be verified. This CDR3 has 15 amino acids. Looked up from germline, CDR1 is SQVTM and CDR2 is ANQGSEA. The CDR3: CSVESSGGWTDTQYF.

The chain carries TRBV5-1 and TRBJ2-1; TCRdb designates TRBD1, a call that cannot be tested without DNA. Looked up from germline, CDR1 is SGHRS and CDR2 is YFSETQ. CDR3 size: 14 residues. CDR3 protein: CASSPGPGQGAEFF.

This chain connects TRBV4-3 to TRBJ2-1. Germline V gene data show CDR1 as LGHNA and CDR2 as YSLEER. The CDR3 is 12 residues long. The CDR3 reads CASSQVRGEQFF.

The J gene is TRBJ2-2, the V gene TRBV29-1. The CDR3 totals 11 residues. Per the germline V gene, CDR1 is SQVTM and CDR2 is ANQGSEA. Here the CDR3 reads CSVESPGELFF.

The V call is TRBV19, the J call TRBJ2-3. Germline assignment: CDR1 LNHDA and CDR2 SQIVND (reference sequence). The CDR3 loop spans 15 amino acids. CDR3 in amino acids: CASSIGGSYTDTQYF.

V and J are TRBV28 and TRBJ2-3; TCRdb calls TRBD1, which cannot be checked without DNA. The germline V gene encodes CDR1 MDHEN and CDR2 SYDVKM. CDR3 length: 16 amino acids. The CDR3 loop reads CASSLPTGGITDTQYF.